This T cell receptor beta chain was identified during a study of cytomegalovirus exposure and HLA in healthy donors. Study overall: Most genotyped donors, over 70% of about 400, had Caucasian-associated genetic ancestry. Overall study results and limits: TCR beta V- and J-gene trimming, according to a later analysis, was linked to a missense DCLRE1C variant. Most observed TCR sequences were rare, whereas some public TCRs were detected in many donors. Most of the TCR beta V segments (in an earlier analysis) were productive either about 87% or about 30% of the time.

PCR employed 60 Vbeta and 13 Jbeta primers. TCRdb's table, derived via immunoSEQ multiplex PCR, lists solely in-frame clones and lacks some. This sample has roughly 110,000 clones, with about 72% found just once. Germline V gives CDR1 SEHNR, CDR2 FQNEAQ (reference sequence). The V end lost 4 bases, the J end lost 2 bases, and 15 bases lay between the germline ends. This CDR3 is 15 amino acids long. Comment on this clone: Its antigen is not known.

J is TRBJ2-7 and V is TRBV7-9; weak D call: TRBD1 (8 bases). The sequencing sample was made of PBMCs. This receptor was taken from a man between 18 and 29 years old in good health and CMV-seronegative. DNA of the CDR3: TGTGCCAGCAGCTACAGGGGGGGGTCGGCCTACGAGCAGTACTTC. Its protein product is CASSYRGGSAYEQYF.